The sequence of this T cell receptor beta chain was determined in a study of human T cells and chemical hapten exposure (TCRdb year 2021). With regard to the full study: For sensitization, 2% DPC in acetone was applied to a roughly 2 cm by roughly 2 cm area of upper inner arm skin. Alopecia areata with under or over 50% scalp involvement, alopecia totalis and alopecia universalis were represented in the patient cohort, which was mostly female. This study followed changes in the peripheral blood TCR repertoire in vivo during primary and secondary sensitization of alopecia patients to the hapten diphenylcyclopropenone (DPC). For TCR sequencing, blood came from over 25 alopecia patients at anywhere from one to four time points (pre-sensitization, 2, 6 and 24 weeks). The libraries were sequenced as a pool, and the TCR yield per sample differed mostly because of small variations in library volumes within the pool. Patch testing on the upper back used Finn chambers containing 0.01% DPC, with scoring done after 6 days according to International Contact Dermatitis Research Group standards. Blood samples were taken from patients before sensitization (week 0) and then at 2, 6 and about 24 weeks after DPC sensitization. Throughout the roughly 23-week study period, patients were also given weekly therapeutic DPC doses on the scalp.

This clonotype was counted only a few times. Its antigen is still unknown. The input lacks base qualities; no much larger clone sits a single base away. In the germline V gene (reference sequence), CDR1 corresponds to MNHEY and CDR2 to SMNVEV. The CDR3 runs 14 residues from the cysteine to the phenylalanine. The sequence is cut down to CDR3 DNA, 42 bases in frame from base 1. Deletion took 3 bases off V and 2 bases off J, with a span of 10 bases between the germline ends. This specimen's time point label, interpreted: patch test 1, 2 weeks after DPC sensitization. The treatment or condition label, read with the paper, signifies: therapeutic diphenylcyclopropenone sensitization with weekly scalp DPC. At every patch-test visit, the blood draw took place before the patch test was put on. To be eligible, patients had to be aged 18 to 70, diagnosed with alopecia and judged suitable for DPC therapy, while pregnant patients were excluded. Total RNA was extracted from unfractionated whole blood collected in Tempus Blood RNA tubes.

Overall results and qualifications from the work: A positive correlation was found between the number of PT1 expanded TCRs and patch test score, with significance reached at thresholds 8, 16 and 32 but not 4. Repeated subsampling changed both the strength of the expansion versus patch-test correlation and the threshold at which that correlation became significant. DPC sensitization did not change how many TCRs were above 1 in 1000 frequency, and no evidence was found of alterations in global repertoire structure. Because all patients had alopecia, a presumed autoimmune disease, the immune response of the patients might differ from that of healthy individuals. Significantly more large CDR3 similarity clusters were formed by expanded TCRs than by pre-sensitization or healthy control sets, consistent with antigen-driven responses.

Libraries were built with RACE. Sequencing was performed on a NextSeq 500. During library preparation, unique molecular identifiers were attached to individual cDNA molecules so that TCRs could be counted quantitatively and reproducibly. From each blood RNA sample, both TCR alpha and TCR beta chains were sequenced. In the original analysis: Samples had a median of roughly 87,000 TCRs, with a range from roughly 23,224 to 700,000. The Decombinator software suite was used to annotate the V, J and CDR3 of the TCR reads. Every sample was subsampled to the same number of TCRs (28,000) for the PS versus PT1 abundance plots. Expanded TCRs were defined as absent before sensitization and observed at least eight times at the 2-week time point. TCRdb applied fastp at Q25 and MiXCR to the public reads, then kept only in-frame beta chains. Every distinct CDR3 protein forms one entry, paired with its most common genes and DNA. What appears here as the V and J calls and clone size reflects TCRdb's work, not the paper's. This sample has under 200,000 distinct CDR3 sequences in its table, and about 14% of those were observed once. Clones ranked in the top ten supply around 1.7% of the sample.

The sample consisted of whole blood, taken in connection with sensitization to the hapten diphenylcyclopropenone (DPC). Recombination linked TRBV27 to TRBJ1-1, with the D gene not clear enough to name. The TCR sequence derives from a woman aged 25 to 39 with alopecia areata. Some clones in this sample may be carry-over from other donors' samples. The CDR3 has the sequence CASSLGGYNTEAFF. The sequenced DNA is TGTGCCAGCAGTTTGGGTGGATACAACACTGAAGCTTTCTTT.